The clone carrying this T cell receptor beta chain was seen only once. Trimming left V 2 bases short and J 4 bases short, with 14 bases between. Germline CDR1 and CDR2: MNHEY and SVGAGI. The CDR3 spans 15 residues. Per the original data handling: Scientists estimated how many nucleated cells there were by amplifying reference gene primers. Method: immunoSEQ multiplex PCR; TCRdb's copy keeps in-frame clones and lacks some. V, J and clone size are taken as reported in that table, and D and trimming were inferred from the DNA itself. This table has around 250,000 clones, approximately 88% appearing once. The data are from a study of blood T cell repertoires in COVID-19. Whole-study context: Sites across the United States, Italy and Spain contributed samples from acute and convalescent COVID-19.

The study recruited people aged roughly 18 to 100 years across 20 to 30 US areas. Each participant's cohort was designated according to participant-reported clinical history. The sequence was collected from a woman aged 40 to 50 with acute COVID-19. The sequenced sample consisted of PBMCs or T cells enriched from blood (not recorded which). The chain uses TRBV6-5 and TRBJ1-2; TRBD1 is a possible D gene (5 bases). The DNA for the CDR3 is TGTGCCAGCAGTTACCCCGAGGCGGGGGGCTATGGCTACACCTTC. Its translation: CASSYPEAGGYGYTF.